This T cell receptor beta chain was identified during a study of cytomegalovirus exposure and HLA in healthy donors. General study results and limits: Prior analysis indicated that the majority of TCR beta V segments exhibited productivity approximately 87% or approximately 30% of the time. By a later analysis, the bulk of CMV-associated TCR beta chains appeared HLA-restricted.

Details on this clone: The antigen remains undetermined.

CDR1 and CDR2 from the germline V gene are SQVTM and ANQGSEA. V was pared by 3 bases and J by 3 bases, with 10 bases of the junction left unmatched. The CDR3 consists of 15 residues. 60 Vbeta and 13 Jbeta primers were used in PCR. Data came from immunoSEQ multiplex PCR; TCRdb stores just in-frame clones and leaves some out. Seen here are 100,000 to 150,000 clones, more than 75% observed once, and the top ten hold approximately 13%. The sequence was obtained from a woman aged 60 to 75 in good health and CMV-seropositive. J is TRBJ2-5 and V is TRBV29-1; 7 nucleotides line up with TRBD1. Specimen: PBMCs. Here the CDR3 reads CSVDSWGTGEETQYF. In nucleotides, the CDR3 is TGCAGCGTTGATTCGTGGGGAACAGGGGAAGAGACCCAGTACTTC.